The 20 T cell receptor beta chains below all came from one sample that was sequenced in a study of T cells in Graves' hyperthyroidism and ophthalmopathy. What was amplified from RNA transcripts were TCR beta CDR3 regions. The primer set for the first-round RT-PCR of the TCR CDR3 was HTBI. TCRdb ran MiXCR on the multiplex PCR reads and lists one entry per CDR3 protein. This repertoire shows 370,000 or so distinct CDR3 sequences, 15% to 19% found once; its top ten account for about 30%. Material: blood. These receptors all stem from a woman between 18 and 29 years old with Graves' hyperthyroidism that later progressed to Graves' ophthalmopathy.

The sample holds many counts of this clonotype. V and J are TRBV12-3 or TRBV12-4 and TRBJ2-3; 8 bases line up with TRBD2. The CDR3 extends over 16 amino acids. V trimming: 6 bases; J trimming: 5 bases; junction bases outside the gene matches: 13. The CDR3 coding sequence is TGTGCCAGCAGCGCTTTACGACGGCTAGCGGGAGATACGCAGTATTTT. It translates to CASSALRRLAGDTQYF.

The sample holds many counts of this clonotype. The CDR3: CASSSGPALEQYF. CDR3 sequence (DNA): TGTGCCAGCAGTTCGGGACCGGCCCTCGAGCAGTACTTC. V is TRBV12-3 or TRBV12-4 and J is TRBJ2-7; tentatively, D is TRBD1 or TRBD2 (5 bases each). This CDR3 contains 13 residues. Trimming stripped 4 bases from V and 6 bases from J, with 13 bases between.

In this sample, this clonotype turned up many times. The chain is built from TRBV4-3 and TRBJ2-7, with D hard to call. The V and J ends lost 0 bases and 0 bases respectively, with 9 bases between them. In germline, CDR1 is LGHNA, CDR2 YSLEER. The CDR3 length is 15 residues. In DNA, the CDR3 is TGCGCCAGCAGCCAAGATGGTCCTGACTCCTACGAGCAGTACTTC. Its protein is CASSQDGPDSYEQYF.

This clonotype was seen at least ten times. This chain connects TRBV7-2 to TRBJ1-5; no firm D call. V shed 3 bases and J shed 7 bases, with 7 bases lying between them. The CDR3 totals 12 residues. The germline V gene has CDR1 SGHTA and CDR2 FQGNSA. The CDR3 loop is CASSFEVQPQHF. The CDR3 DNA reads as TGTGCCAGCAGCTTTGAGGTCCAGCCCCAGCATTTT.

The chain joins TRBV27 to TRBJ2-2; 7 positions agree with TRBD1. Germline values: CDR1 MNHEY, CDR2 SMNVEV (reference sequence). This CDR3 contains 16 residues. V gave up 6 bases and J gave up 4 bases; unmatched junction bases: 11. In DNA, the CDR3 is TGTGCCAGCAGCCGACTCCGGGACAGTGCCACCGGGGAGCTGTTTTTT. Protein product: CASSRLRDSATGELFF.

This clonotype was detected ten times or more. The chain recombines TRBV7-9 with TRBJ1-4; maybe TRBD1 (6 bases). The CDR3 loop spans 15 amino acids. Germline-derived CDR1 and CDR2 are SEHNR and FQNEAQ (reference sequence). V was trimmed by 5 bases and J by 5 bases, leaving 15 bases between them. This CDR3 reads CASSPRDKENEKLFF. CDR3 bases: TGTGCCAGCAGCCCCCGGGACAAAGAGAATGAAAAACTGTTTTTT. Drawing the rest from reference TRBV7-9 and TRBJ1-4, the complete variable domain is DTGVSQNPRHKITKRGQNVTFRCDPISEHNRLYWYRQTLGQGPEFLTYFQNEAQLEKSRLLSDRFSAERPKGSFSTLEIQRTEQGDSAMYLCASSPRDKENEKLFFGSGTQLSVL.

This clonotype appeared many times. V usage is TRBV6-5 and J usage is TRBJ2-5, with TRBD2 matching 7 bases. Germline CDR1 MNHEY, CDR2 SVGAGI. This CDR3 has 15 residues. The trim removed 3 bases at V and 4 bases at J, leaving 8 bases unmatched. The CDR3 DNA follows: TGTGCCAGCAGTTATCGGACGGGGGGTAGAGAGACCCAGTACTTC. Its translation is CASSYRTGGRETQYF.

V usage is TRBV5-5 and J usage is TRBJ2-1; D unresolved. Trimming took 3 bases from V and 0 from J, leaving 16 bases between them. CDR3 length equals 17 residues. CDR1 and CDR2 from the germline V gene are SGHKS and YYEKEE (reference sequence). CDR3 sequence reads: CASSSHDNWYSYNEQFF. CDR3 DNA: TGTGCCAGCAGCTCCCATGACAACTGGTACTCCTACAATGAGCAGTTCTTC.

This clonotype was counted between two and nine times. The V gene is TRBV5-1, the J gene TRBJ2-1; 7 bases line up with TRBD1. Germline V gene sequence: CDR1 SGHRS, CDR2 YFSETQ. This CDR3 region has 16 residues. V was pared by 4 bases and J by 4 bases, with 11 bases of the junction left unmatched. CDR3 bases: TGCGCCAGCAGCAAAGAACAGGGGCGCCCGTACAATGAGCAGTTCTTC. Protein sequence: CASSKEQGRPYNEQFF.

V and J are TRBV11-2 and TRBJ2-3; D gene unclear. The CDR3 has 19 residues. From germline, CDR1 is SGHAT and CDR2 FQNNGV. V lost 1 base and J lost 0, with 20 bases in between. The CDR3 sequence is CASSLGTTRKSSSTDTQYF. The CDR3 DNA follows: TGTGCCAGCAGCTTAGGTACTACCCGGAAGAGCTCTAGCACAGATACGCAGTATTTT.

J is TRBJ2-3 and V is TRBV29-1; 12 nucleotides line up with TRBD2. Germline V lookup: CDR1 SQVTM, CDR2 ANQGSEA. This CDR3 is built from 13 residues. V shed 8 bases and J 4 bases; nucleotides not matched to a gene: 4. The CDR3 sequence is CSSGLAGSDTQYF. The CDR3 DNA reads TGCAGCTCCGGACTAGCGGGATCAGATACGCAGTATTTT.

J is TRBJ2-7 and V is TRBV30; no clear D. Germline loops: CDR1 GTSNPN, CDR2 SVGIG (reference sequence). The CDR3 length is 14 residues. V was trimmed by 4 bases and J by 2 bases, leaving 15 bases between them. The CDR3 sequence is CAWNNEWDPYEQYF. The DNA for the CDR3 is TGTGCCTGGAACAACGAGTGGGATCCCTACGAGCAGTACTTC.

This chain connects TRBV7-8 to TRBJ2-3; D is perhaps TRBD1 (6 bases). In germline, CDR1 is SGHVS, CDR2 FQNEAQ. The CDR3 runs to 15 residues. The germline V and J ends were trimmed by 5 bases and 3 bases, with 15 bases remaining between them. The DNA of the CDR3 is TGTGCCAGCAGCCACCCGGACAGACTTACAGATACGCAGTATTTT. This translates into CASSHPDRLTDTQYF.

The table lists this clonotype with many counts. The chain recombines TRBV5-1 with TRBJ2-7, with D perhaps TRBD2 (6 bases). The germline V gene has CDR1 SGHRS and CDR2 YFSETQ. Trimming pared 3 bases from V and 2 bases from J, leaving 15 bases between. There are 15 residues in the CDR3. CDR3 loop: CASSSYGGGAYEQYF. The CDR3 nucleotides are TGCGCCAGCAGCTCCTACGGTGGCGGGGCCTACGAGCAGTACTTC.

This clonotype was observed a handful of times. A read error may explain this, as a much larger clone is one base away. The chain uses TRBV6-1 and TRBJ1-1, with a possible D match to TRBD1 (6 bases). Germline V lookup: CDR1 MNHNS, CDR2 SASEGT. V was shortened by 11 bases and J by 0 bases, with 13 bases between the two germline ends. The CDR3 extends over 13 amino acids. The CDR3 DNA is TGTGCCGCCCGCGGGACAATGAACACTGAAGCTTTCTTT. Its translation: CAARGTMNTEAFF.

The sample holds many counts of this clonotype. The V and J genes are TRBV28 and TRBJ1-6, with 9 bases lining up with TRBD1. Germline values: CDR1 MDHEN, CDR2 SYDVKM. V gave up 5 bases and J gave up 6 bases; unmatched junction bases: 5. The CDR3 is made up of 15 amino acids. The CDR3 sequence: CASSLGTGFNSPLHF. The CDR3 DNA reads TGTGCCAGCAGTCTCGGGACAGGGTTTAATTCACCCCTCCACTTT. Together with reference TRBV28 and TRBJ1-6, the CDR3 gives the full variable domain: DVKVTQSSRYLVKRTGEKVFLECVQDMDHENMFWYRQDPGLGLRLIYFSYDVKMKEKGDIPEGYSVSREKKERFSLILESASTNQTSMYLCASSLGTGFNSPLHFGNGTRLTVT.

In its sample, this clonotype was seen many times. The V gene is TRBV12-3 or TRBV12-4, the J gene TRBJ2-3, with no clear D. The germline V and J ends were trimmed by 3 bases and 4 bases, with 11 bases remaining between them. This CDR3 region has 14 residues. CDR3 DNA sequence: TGTGCCAGCAGTTTCAGGTCCTTAGCAGATACGCAGTATTTT. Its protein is CASSFRSLADTQYF.

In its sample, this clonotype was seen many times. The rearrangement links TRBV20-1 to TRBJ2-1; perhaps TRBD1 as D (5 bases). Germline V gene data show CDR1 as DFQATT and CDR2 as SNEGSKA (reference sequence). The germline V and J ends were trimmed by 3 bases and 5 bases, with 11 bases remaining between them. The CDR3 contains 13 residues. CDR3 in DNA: TGCAGTGCTAGGATTGACAGAAACAATGAGCAGTTCTTC. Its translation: CSARIDRNNEQFF.

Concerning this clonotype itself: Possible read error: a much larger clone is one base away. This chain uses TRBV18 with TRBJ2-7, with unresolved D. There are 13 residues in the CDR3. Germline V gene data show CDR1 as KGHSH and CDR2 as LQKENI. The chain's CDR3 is CASPPDRYYEQYF. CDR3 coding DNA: TGTGCCAGCCCACCGGACCGGTATTACGAGCAGTACTTC.

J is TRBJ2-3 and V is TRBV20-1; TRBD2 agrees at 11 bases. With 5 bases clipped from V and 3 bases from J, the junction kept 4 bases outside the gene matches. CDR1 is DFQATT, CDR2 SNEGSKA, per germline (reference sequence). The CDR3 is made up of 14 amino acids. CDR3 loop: CSASASGRTDTQYF. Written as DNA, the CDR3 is TGCAGTGCTTCAGCTAGCGGGAGGACAGATACGCAGTATTTT.